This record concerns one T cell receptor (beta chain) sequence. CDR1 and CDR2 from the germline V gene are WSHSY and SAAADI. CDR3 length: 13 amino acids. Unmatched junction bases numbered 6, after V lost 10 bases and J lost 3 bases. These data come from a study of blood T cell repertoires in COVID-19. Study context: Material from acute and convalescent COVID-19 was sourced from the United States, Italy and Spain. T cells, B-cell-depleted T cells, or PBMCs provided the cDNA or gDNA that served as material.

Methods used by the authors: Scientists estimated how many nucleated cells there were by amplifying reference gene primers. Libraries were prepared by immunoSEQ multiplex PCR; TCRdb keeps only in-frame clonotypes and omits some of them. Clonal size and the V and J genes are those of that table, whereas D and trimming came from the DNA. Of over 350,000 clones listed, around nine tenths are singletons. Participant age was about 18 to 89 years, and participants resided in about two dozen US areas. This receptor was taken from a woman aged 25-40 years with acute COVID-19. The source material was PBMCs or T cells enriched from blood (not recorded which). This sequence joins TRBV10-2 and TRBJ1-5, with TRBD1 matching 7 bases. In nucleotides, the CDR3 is TGCGCCACCGCGGGACAGCCCAATCAGCCCCAGCATTTT. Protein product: CATAGQPNQPQHF.